These 20 T cell receptor beta chains originate from one sample sequenced in a study of multiple sclerosis patients with progressive multifocal leukoencephalopathy. The time point is: time of PML onset. The table came from immunoSEQ multiplex PCR; TCRdb's copy has only in-frame clones and leaves some out. The sample carries 25,000 to 35,000 clones, less than 90% recorded once. The sequencing used PBMCs, collected from a patient treated with natalizumab. The receptors here all came from a human donor with progressive multifocal leukoencephalopathy.

The chain has TRBV2 and TRBJ1-1; possible D gene TRBD1, 6 bases. The V end was cut by 7 bases, the J end by 5 bases, with 8 bases between. Germline V CDR1 and CDR2: SNHLY, FYNNEI. The CDR3 length is 11 residues. CDR3 amino acids: CASIGQTEAFF. CDR3 nucleotide sequence: TGTGCCAGCATAGGACAGACTGAAGCTTTCTTT.

The genes are TRBV2 and TRBJ1-4; 7 bases fit TRBD1. V lost 6 bases, J lost 7 bases, and 5 bases stayed unmatched. The CDR3 contains 13 residues. From germline, CDR1 is SNHLY and CDR2 FYNNEI. The CDR3 is CASRQGVFEKLFF. CDR3 nucleotide sequence: TGTGCCAGCAGGCAGGGGGTATTTGAAAAACTGTTTTTT.

The gene calls are TRBV6-5 and TRBJ2-2; 7 positions agree with TRBD1. The CDR3 spans 14 residues. CDR1 and CDR2 (germline): MNHEY, SVGAGI. Here the CDR3 reads CVTWSAGGTGELFF. The CDR3 bases are TGTGTCACATGGTCGGCAGGGGGTACCGGGGAGCTGTTTTTT.

The chain employs TRBV7-2 and TRBJ1-6, with TRBD1 identical over 8 bases. Germline-derived CDR1 and CDR2 are SGHTA and FQGNSA. The V segment lost 5 bases and the J segment 17 bases; nucleotides outside the gene matches: 11. The CDR3 totals 13 residues. The CDR3: CASSPKGQAHIHF. The CDR3 nucleotides read TGTGCCAGCAGCCCCAAGGGACAGGCCCATATCCACTTT.

V usage is TRBV7-9 and J usage is TRBJ1-1; tentatively, D is TRBD1 (6 bases). V was shortened by 5 bases and J by 7 bases, with 17 bases between the two germline ends. The CDR3 contains 14 residues. Germline assignment: CDR1 SEHNR and CDR2 FQNEAQ (reference sequence). Here the CDR3 reads CASSPTRRTDEAFF. CDR3 DNA sequence: TGTGCCAGCAGCCCTACCCGCAGGACAGATGAAGCTTTCTTT. The whole variable domain, filled in from reference TRBV7-9 and TRBJ1-1, reads DTGVSQNPRHKITKRGQNVTFRCDPISEHNRLYWYRQTLGQGPEFLTYFQNEAQLEKSRLLSDRFSAERPKGSFSTLEIQRTEQGDSAMYLCASSPTRRTDEAFFGQGTRLTVV.

The chain combines TRBV7-9 with TRBJ1-4, with D hard to call. CDR1 and CDR2 (germline): SEHNR, FQNEAQ (reference sequence). Deletions cut 5 bases from V and 0 bases from J, with 10 bases between. The CDR3 loop spans 15 amino acids. CDR3 coding DNA: TGTGCCAGCAGCCCGCAGGCGACAACTAATGAAAAACTGTTTTTT. It yields the protein CASSPQATTNEKLFF.

This clone rates as medium-sized. This chain joins TRBV5-6 and TRBJ1-1, with D perhaps matching TRBD1 (6 bases). The CDR3 has 14 residues. V was trimmed by 4 bases and J by 1 base, leaving 11 bases between them. The germline gives CDR1 SGHDT, CDR2 YYEEEE. The CDR3 DNA sequence: TGTGCCAGCAGCGACAAGGGGGGGAACACTGAAGCTTTCTTT. This codes for CASSDKGGNTEAFF. Combining the CDR3 with reference TRBV5-6 and TRBJ1-1 gives the whole variable domain DAGVTQSPTHLIKTRGQQVTLRCSPKSGHDTVSWYQQALGQGPQFIFQYYEEEERQRGNFPDRFSGHQFPNYSSELNVNALLLGDSALYLCASSDKGGNTEAFFGQGTRLTVV.

Notes on this clone: No DNA is shown, since the ends of the CDR3 on it are uncertain; the CDR3 is the one TCRdb lists. The chain combines TRBV9 with TRBJ2-2. The germline V gene has CDR1 SGDLS and CDR2 YYNGEE. Including both end residues, the CDR3 is 14 amino acids long. The CDR3 here is CASSVSLHTGELFF.

The J gene is TRBJ2-1, the V gene TRBV28; TRBD1 aligns across 9 bases. V shed 5 bases and J 8 bases; nucleotides not matched to a gene: 13. This CDR3 contains 16 residues. CDR1 MDHEN and CDR2 SYDVKM come from the germline V gene. For the CDR3, the DNA is TGTGCCAGCAGTCCGGGTGGGACAGGGTTCTGGGATGAGCAGTTCTTC. Translated, it gives CASSPGGTGFWDEQFF.

V gene TRBV9 combines with J gene TRBJ2-1, with 7 bases identical to TRBD2. Germline CDR1 SGDLS, CDR2 YYNGEE. This CDR3 region has 18 residues. V trimming: 2 bases; J trimming: 0 bases; junction bases outside the gene matches: 11. CDR3 coding DNA: TGTGCCAGCAGCGTCTTTGGTTCGGGCGGGAGCTCCTACAATGAGCAGTTCTTC. As protein: CASSVFGSGGSSYNEQFF.

The chain recombines TRBV30 with TRBJ1-1, with D hard to call. V was clipped by 1 base and J by 5 bases, with 2 bases between them. Germline CDR1 is GTSNPN and CDR2 is SVGIG (reference sequence). CDR3 length equals 10 residues. CDR3 sequence: CAWSATEAFF. The CDR3 DNA sequence: TGTGCCTGGAGTGCTACTGAAGCTTTCTTT.

The CDR3 spells CASSLRLAGGANTGELFF. CDR3 coding DNA: TGCGCCAGCAGCTTGAGACTAGCGGGAGGGGCGAACACCGGGGAGCTGTTTTTT. This chain joins TRBV5-1 and TRBJ2-2, with 14 bases that match TRBD2. CDR3 length equals 18 residues. CDR1 is SGHRS and CDR2 is YFSETQ in the germline V gene. The V segment lost 1 base and the J segment 0 bases; nucleotides outside the gene matches: 2.

This sequence joins TRBV5-1 and TRBJ1-1; tentatively, D is TRBD1 (6 bases). V was cut by 3 bases and J by 6 bases, with 15 bases left in between. The germline gives CDR1 SGHRS, CDR2 YFSETQ. The CDR3 length is 14 residues. CDR3 sequence reads: CASSYRVGAAEAFF. DNA for the CDR3: TGCGCCAGCAGCTACAGGGTTGGGGCCGCTGAAGCTTTCTTT.

This chain joins TRBV6-5 and TRBJ2-3; 10 bases match TRBD2. V lost 6 bases, J lost 5 bases, and 8 bases stayed unmatched. Looked up from germline, CDR1 is MNHEY and CDR2 is SVGAGI. The CDR3 contains 15 residues. The CDR3 DNA is TGTGCCAGCAGCACCCTAGCGGGAGTAATAGATACGCAGTATTTT. Encoded protein: CASSTLAGVIDTQYF.

The rearrangement joins TRBV30 to TRBJ1-1; 10 nucleotides match TRBD1. Germline values: CDR1 GTSNPN, CDR2 SVGIG (reference sequence). J was trimmed by 1 base and V by 5 bases; bases with no gene match: 10. CDR3 length equals 16 residues. As DNA, the CDR3 is TGTGCCTGGGTGTCCCGGGACAGGGGAAGGAACACTGAAGCTTTCTTT. Protein product: CAWVSRDRGRNTEAFF.

The chain combines TRBV10-3 with TRBJ1-4, with D tentatively TRBD1 (6 bases). The germline V gene has CDR1 ENHRY and CDR2 SYGVKD. CDR3 size: 14 residues. Trimming removed 3 bases from V and 8 bases from J, with 13 bases in between. The DNA for the CDR3 is TGTGCCATCAGTGACCTGGACCAGGGGGAAAAACTGTTTTTT. It is translated as CAISDLDQGEKLFF.

V gene TRBV19 combines with J gene TRBJ1-3, with D perhaps TRBD1 (5 bases). The CDR3 is 16 amino acids. Germline V gene data show CDR1 as LNHDA and CDR2 as SQIVND (reference sequence). V was clipped by 3 bases and J by 0 bases, with 12 bases between them. The CDR3 nucleotides read TGTGCCAGTAGTATCATATCGACAGCCTCTGGAAACACCATATATTTT. As protein: CASSIISTASGNTIYF.

The V and J genes are TRBV27 and TRBJ1-1; TRBD1 matches 7 bases. Germline V gives CDR1 MNHEY, CDR2 SMNVEV (reference sequence). This CDR3 region has 16 residues. With V trimmed by 3 bases and J by 6 bases, 13 bases remained unmatched. The CDR3 DNA follows: TGTGCCAGCAGTTTGGTGACAGGGACCCAGCTCGCTGAAGCTTTCTTT. Translated, it gives CASSLVTGTQLAEAFF.

V is TRBV6-1 and J is TRBJ2-7; TRBD2 might be the D (6 bases). This CDR3 has 17 residues. Germline V gene data show CDR1 as MNHNS and CDR2 as SASEGT. The V gene lost 2 bases and the J gene lost 4 bases, with 21 bases spanning the gap. CDR3 DNA sequence: TGTGCCAGCAGTGAAAGGGTGTGGGGTAGCGGATTTTACGAGCAGTACTTC. Encoded protein: CASSERVWGSGFYEQYF.

This chain links TRBV18 with TRBJ2-1; D might be TRBD1 (5 bases). V was trimmed by 3 bases and J by 3 bases, leaving 6 bases between them. The CDR3 covers 13 residues. Germline CDR1 is KGHSH and CDR2 is LQKENI. The CDR3 nucleotides are TGTGCCAGCTCACCGACAGTCTACAATGAGCAGTTCTTC. As protein: CASSPTVYNEQFF.